The clone carrying this TCR beta chain was counted many times. No antigen is known for it. Amplification targeted TCR beta CDR3 regions from RNA transcripts. Carried out on the TCR CDR3, a first-round RT-PCR used the HTBI primer set. One entry per CDR3 protein results from TCRdb running MiXCR on the multiplex PCR reads. The sample has about 510,000 distinct CDR3 sequences, 40% to 50% seen once. The CDR3 is 13 residues long. The V gene lost 6 bases and the J gene lost 3 bases, with 12 bases spanning the gap. Germline loops: CDR1 SEHNR, CDR2 FQNEAQ (reference sequence). This sample is part of a study of T cells in Graves' hyperthyroidism and ophthalmopathy. Broader study findings: Most expanded thyroid clonotypes above 0.001 recurred in blood.

The TCR comes from an adult woman with Graves' disease, either hyperthyroidism or ophthalmopathy (not recorded which). Sequencing was carried out using peripheral blood or thyroid tissue (not recorded which). V and J are TRBV7-9 and TRBJ2-7; no clear D. CDR3 nucleotides: TGTGCCAGCAGTTCCGGAAACCTCTACGAGCAGTACTTC. Translated: CASSSGNLYEQYF.